The 25 T cell receptor beta chains below come from one sample, sequenced in a study of T cells in Graves' hyperthyroidism and ophthalmopathy. The CDR3 regions of TCR beta were amplified from RNA transcripts. The HTBI primer set served for first-round RT-PCR of the TCR CDR3. Each CDR3 protein is one row after TCRdb ran MiXCR on the multiplex PCR reads. This table holds fewer than 400,000 distinct CDR3 sequences, roughly 14% found once. Material: blood. These receptor sequences come from a woman aged 18 to 35 with Graves' hyperthyroidism that later progressed to Graves' ophthalmopathy.

In its sample, this clonotype was seen many times. The genes are TRBV28 and TRBJ2-1, with 10 bases matching TRBD1. The CDR3 sequence is 16 residues long. V was pared by 7 bases and J by 5 bases, with 11 bases of the junction left unmatched. Germline CDR1 MDHEN, CDR2 SYDVKM. The CDR3 region has the DNA TGTGCCAGCATCTACGAAAGGGACAGGGGTCACAATGAGCAGTTCTTC. The encoded protein is CASIYERDRGHNEQFF. Full variable domain (remainder filled in from reference TRBV28 and TRBJ2-1): DVKVTQSSRYLVKRTGEKVFLECVQDMDHENMFWYRQDPGLGLRLIYFSYDVKMKEKGDIPEGYSVSREKKERFSLILESASTNQTSMYLCASIYERDRGHNEQFFGPGTRLTVL.

The chain's CDR3 is CATEGTGAQETQYF. As DNA, the CDR3 is TGTGCCACAGAAGGGACAGGGGCCCAAGAGACCCAGTACTTC. This chain joins TRBV24-1 and TRBJ2-5, with 10 nucleotides matching TRBD1. Germline CDR1 is KGHDR and CDR2 is SFDVKD. V lost 10 bases, J lost 1 base, and 5 bases stayed unmatched. The CDR3 consists of 14 residues.

The J gene is TRBJ1-2, the V gene TRBV4-1; possibly TRBD1 for D (6 bases). V lost 6 bases to trimming and J lost 4 bases, with 21 bases between them. Germline V gene data show CDR1 as MGHRA and CDR2 as YSYEKL. CDR3 length: 16 residues. CDR3 amino acids: CASSYQGRGMGYGYTF. The CDR3 DNA follows: TGCGCCAGCAGTTACCAGGGCAGGGGTATGGGCTATGGCTACACCTTC.

Only a few counts were recorded for this clonotype. V usage is TRBV9 and J usage is TRBJ2-7; D is perhaps TRBD2 (5 bases). The germline V and J ends were trimmed by 0 bases and 2 bases, with 9 bases remaining between them. The length of the CDR3 is 14 residues. CDR1 is SGDLS and CDR2 is YYNGEE in the germline V gene. CDR3 nucleotides: TGTGCCAGCAGCGTAGCAGTCGGGGCCTACGAGCAGTACTTC. Encoded protein: CASSVAVGAYEQYF.

Many counts were recorded for this clonotype. The rearrangement links TRBV2 to TRBJ2-2; TRBD1 aligns across 7 bases. Germline V gene data show CDR1 as SNHLY and CDR2 as FYNNEI. J lost 7 bases, V lost 7 bases, and 6 bases had no gene match. This CDR3 contains 13 residues. Written as DNA, the CDR3 is TGTGCCAGCAAGAGGGGGCGCGACGGGGAGCTGTTTTTT. As protein: CASKRGRDGELFF.

The CDR3 region is CASSLKRLAGGSIYEQYF. The CDR3 nucleotides are TGCGCCAGCAGCTTGAAAAGACTAGCGGGAGGAAGTATCTACGAGCAGTACTTC. The chain couples TRBV5-1 to TRBJ2-7; TRBD2 matches at 13 bases. The CDR3 loop spans 18 amino acids. V gave up 1 base and J gave up 3 bases; unmatched junction bases: 10. The germline gives CDR1 SGHRS, CDR2 YFSETQ.

This clonotype showed up many times. This chain joins TRBV20-1 and TRBJ1-5; 7 positions agree with TRBD1. The CDR3 runs to 16 residues. The junction had 13 bases not matched to a gene; V was cut back by 3 bases and J by 5 bases. CDR1 is DFQATT, CDR2 SNEGSKA, per germline (reference sequence). The CDR3 loop reads CSASFRGQGDHQPQHF. CDR3 nucleotides: TGCAGTGCTAGCTTCCGGGGGCAGGGGGACCATCAGCCCCAGCATTTT.

The chain employs TRBV7-9 and TRBJ2-7; D possibly corresponds to TRBD1 (5 bases). CDR1 is SEHNR, CDR2 FQNEAQ, per germline (reference sequence). The CDR3 totals 17 residues. V lost 1 base to trimming and J lost 1 base, with 17 bases between them. The CDR3 loop reads CASSLGFTWGYSYEQYF. CDR3 nucleotide sequence: TGTGCCAGCAGCTTAGGCTTTACATGGGGCTATTCCTACGAGCAGTACTTC.

The rearrangement joins TRBV5-1 to TRBJ2-5, with D perhaps matching TRBD1 or TRBD2 (6 bases each). This CDR3 is 15 amino acids long. With 4 bases removed from V and 4 bases from J, the gap between germline ends came to 17 bases. CDR1 is SGHRS, CDR2 YFSETQ, per germline. CDR3 DNA sequence: TGCGCCAGCAGCCCAAACGGGGGCGAGGGAGAGACCCAGTACTTC. It encodes CASSPNGGEGETQYF.

This clonotype was picked up many times. The chain couples TRBV7-9 to TRBJ2-1; 14 positions agree with TRBD2. The V gene end was trimmed by 6 bases and the J gene end by 0 bases; junction bases not matched to a gene: 13. Germline values: CDR1 SEHNR, CDR2 FQNEAQ (reference sequence). There are 20 residues in the CDR3. The CDR3 here is CASRSRLAGGGPSSYNEQFF. The CDR3 bases are TGTGCCAGCAGATCTAGACTAGCGGGAGGGGGGCCTAGCTCCTACAATGAGCAGTTCTTC. Looking up the rest from reference TRBV7-9 and TRBJ2-1 gives the full variable domain: DTGVSQNPRHKITKRGQNVTFRCDPISEHNRLYWYRQTLGQGPEFLTYFQNEAQLEKSRLLSDRFSAERPKGSFSTLEIQRTEQGDSAMYLCASRSRLAGGGPSSYNEQFFGPGTRLTVL.

This chain links TRBV20-1 with TRBJ2-3, with TRBD2 matching 10 bases. The V segment lost 0 bases and the J segment 4 bases; nucleotides outside the gene matches: 13. This CDR3 comprises 18 residues. CDR1 DFQATT and CDR2 SNEGSKA come from the germline V gene (reference sequence). This chain's CDR3 is CSARDLRAGGPRADTQYF. The CDR3 DNA is TGCAGTGCTAGAGATCTCAGAGCGGGAGGGCCGAGGGCAGATACGCAGTATTTT.

The chain has TRBV7-9 and TRBJ2-2, with TRBD1 as a possible D gene (6 bases). Trimming stripped 3 bases from V and 10 bases from J, with 12 bases between. CDR1 and CDR2 from the germline V gene are SEHNR and FQNEAQ (reference sequence). CDR3 length: 13 amino acids. The CDR3 DNA reads TGTGCCAGCAGCTTTAGGGACAAGGAGGAGCTGTTTTTT. Its protein product is CASSFRDKEELFF. The full variable domain, with the rest looked up from reference TRBV7-9 and TRBJ2-2, is DTGVSQNPRHKITKRGQNVTFRCDPISEHNRLYWYRQTLGQGPEFLTYFQNEAQLEKSRLLSDRFSAERPKGSFSTLEIQRTEQGDSAMYLCASSFRDKEELFFGEGSRLTVL.

With regard to this clonotype: Possible read error: a much larger clone is one base away. CDR3 sequence (DNA): TGCAGCGCGGGAAACAGGCCCAAGTCTGAAGCTTTCTTT. This encodes CSAGNRPKSEAFF. The chain recombines TRBV29-1 with TRBJ1-1, with D possibly matching TRBD1 (5 bases). Germline V gives CDR1 SQVTM, CDR2 ANQGSEA. V dropped 7 bases and J dropped 6 bases, with 18 bases sitting between them. The length of the CDR3 is 13 residues.

This clonotype appeared a few times. The CDR3 protein is CATHSYSSYNEQFF. CDR3 nucleotide sequence: TGTGCCACCCACTCGTACAGCTCCTACAATGAGCAGTTCTTC. V usage is TRBV6-1 and J usage is TRBJ2-1; D is ambiguous. V was trimmed by 10 bases and J by 0 bases, leaving 13 bases between them. The CDR3 covers 14 residues. CDR1 and CDR2 (germline): MNHNS, SASEGT.

The genes are TRBV3-1 and TRBJ2-1; D ambiguous. V lost 1 base and J 8 bases, leaving 15 bases between the germline ends. The germline gives CDR1 LGHDT, CDR2 YNNKEL (reference sequence). This CDR3 is built from 15 residues. The chain's CDR3 is CASSQGVSQVHEQFF. CDR3 nucleotide sequence: TGTGCCAGCAGCCAAGGGGTCTCCCAGGTCCATGAGCAGTTCTTC.

This clonotype has a count of ten or more. The chain links TRBV28 to TRBJ2-1; a weak D match, TRBD1 (6 bases). Germline assignment: CDR1 MDHEN and CDR2 SYDVKM. V was trimmed by 3 bases and J by 5 bases, leaving 11 bases between them. This CDR3 is built from 14 residues. The CDR3 sequence: CASSLTGTNNEQFF. CDR3 bases: TGTGCCAGCAGTTTGACAGGAACCAACAATGAGCAGTTCTTC.

This clonotype was seen a handful of times. The V gene is TRBV27, the J gene TRBJ2-1; 7 bases are a match to TRBD2. This CDR3 comprises 16 residues. The germline V gene has CDR1 MNHEY and CDR2 SMNVEV (reference sequence). V lost 3 bases to trimming and J lost 4 bases; unmatched junction nucleotides: 9. CDR3 region: CASSLGGSLVYNEQFF. For the CDR3, the DNA is TGTGCCAGCAGTTTGGGCGGGAGTCTTGTTTACAATGAGCAGTTCTTC.

This clonotype has only a few counts. The chain joins TRBV9 to TRBJ2-7; the match to TRBD1 covers 8 bases. Per the germline V gene, CDR1 is SGDLS and CDR2 is YYNGEE. With V trimmed by 3 bases and J by 2 bases, 13 bases remained unmatched. There are 17 residues in the CDR3. The DNA for the CDR3 is TGTGCCAGCAGCGGCGCTACGGACGGCAGGGGGCCCTACGAGCAGTACTTC. Its protein is CASSGATDGRGPYEQYF.

On this clonotype itself: Given a much more abundant clone one base away, this may be a read error. The gene calls are TRBV10-3 and TRBJ1-1; D gene unclear. CDR1 and CDR2 (germline): ENHRY, SYGVKD. V was pared by 7 bases and J by 0 bases, with 12 bases between. The length of the CDR3 is 14 residues. The CDR3 coding sequence is TGTGCCATCAAAAGGGCCAACTTGAACACTGAAGCTTTCTTT. It specifies CAIKRANLNTEAFF.

For this clonotype: This may be a read error: a much more frequent sequence differs by one nucleotide. The chain has TRBV6-5 and TRBJ2-2; tentatively, D is TRBD1 or TRBD2 (5 bases each). V dropped 2 bases and J dropped 3 bases, with 10 bases sitting between them. Per germline, CDR1 MNHEY and CDR2 SVGAGI. The CDR3 length is 15 residues. The CDR3 loop is CASSYGTPDTGELFF. CDR3 nucleotide sequence: TGTGCCAGCAGTTACGGGACGCCGGACACCGGGGAGCTGTTTTTT.

The chain uses TRBV27 and TRBJ2-2, with 7 bases aligning to TRBD2. With V trimmed by 6 bases and J by 6 bases, 10 bases remained unmatched. Germline CDR1 is MNHEY and CDR2 is SMNVEV (reference sequence). This CDR3 has 15 amino acids. Here the CDR3 DNA reads TGTGCCAGCAGCCCAATGGGAGGGGCGCCCGGGGAGCTGTTTTTT. It translates to CASSPMGGAPGELFF.

There are many counts of this clonotype. This sequence joins TRBV28 and TRBJ1-2; 9 nucleotides agree with TRBD1. The CDR3 consists of 14 residues. V lost 4 bases and J lost 5; bases outside the gene matches: 5. In germline, CDR1 is MDHEN, CDR2 SYDVKM. CDR3 sequence: CASSYYRGQYGYTF. The CDR3 coding sequence is TGTGCCAGCAGTTACTACAGGGGGCAGTATGGCTACACCTTC.

This clonotype was seen repeatedly, ten times or more. V and J are TRBV3-1 and TRBJ1-1; weak D call: TRBD1 (5 bases). Trimming cost V 0 bases and J 1 base, with 15 bases left between them. This CDR3 spans 17 amino acids. Germline V gene lookup returns CDR1 LGHDT and CDR2 YNNKEL (reference sequence). The CDR3 coding sequence is TGTGCCAGCAGCCAAGATGGGGCCATCGCGGGGAACACTGAAGCTTTCTTT. Protein: CASSQDGAIAGNTEAFF.

V gene TRBV4-1 combines with J gene TRBJ2-7; D uncertain. V was shortened by 4 bases and J by 4 bases, with 14 bases between the two germline ends. The CDR3 sequence is 14 residues long. The germline CDR1 and CDR2 sequences are MGHRA and YSYEKL. The CDR3 nucleotides read TGCGCCAGCAGCCCCCCCGCAACGAGATACGAGCAGTACTTC. The encoded protein is CASSPPATRYEQYF.

This clonotype was seen ten or more times. The chain has TRBV27 and TRBJ2-1, with D maybe TRBD2 (5 bases). Per the germline V gene, CDR1 is MNHEY and CDR2 is SMNVEV (reference sequence). V lost 3 bases, J lost 0 bases, and 9 bases lay in between. There are 15 residues in the CDR3. CDR3 sequence (DNA): TGTGCCAGCAGTTTGACTACGAGCTCCTACAATGAGCAGTTCTTC. Translating it yields CASSLTTSSYNEQFF.